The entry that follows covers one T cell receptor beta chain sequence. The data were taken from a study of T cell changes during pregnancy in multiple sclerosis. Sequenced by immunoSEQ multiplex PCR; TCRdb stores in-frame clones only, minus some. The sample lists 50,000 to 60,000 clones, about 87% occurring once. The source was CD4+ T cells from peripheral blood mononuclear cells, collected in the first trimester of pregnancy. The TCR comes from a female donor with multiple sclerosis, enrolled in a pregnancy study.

In DNA, the CDR3 is TGTGCCAGCAGGGGACTAGCGGGAGTTTACGAGCAGTACTTC. Its translation is CASRGLAGVYEQYF. V and J are TRBV28 and TRBJ2-7; 14 positions match TRBD2. Per germline, CDR1 MDHEN and CDR2 SYDVKM. J was trimmed by 4 bases and V by 6 bases; bases with no gene match: 2. CDR3 length: 14 residues.